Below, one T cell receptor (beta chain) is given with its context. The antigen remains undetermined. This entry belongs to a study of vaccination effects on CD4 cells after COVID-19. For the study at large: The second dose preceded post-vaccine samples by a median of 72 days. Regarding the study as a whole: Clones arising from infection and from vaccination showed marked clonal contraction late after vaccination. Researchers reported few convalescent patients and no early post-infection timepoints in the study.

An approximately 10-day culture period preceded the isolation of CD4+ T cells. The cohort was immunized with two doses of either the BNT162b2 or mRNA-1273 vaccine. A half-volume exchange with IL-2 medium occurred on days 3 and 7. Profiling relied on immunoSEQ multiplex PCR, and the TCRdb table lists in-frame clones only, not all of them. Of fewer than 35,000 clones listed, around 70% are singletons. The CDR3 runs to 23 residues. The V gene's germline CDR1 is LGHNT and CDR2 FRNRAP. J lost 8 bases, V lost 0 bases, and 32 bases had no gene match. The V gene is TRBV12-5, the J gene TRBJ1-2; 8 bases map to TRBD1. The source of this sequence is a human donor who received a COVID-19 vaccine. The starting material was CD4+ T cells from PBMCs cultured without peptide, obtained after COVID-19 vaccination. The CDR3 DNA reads TGTGCTAGTGGTTTGGTACAGAACCGAGGATTTGATATTAGGACAGGGAGAACCGACGGCTACACCTTC. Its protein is CASGLVQNRGFDIRTGRTDGYTF.